This TCR beta chain was recovered during a study of OX40 agonist ivuxolimab in advanced cancers. Study summary: Partial responses were seen in three patients, one with hepatocellular carcinoma and two with cutaneous melanoma.

Germline V gene sequence: CDR1 SGDLS, CDR2 YYNGEE. This CDR3 contains 15 residues. Unmatched junction bases numbered 4, after V lost 0 bases and J lost 5 bases. Whole-study findings and limits: A proportion of nonresponders additionally exhibited low normalized T-cell clonal expansion. Compared with others, partial responders at 0.1-3.0 mg/kg displayed clonal expansion among the lowest.

TCRdb keeps only in-frame clones here, not all; method: immunoSEQ multiplex PCR. The table includes fewer than 95,000 clones, 90% detected once. With regard to this clone: Antigen unknown.

Samples of blood were obtained at baseline, on cycle 4 day 1, and on cycle 7 day 1. Sequenced here: CD4+ or CD8+ T cells sorted from blood, sampled in a trial of the OX40 agonist ivuxolimab. The source is an adult with an advanced solid tumor such as melanoma, head and neck, liver or kidney cancer. This chain joins TRBV9 and TRBJ2-1, with TRBD2 identical over 8 bases. For the CDR3, the DNA is TGTGCCAGCAGCGTAGGCGGGAGGACCAACAATGAGCAGTTCTTC. This codes for CASSVGGRTNNEQFF. The full variable domain, in which reference TRBV9 and TRBJ2-1 provide the parts outside the CDR3, is DSGVTQTPKHLITATGQRVTLRCSPRSGDLSVYWYQQSLDQGLQFLIQYYNGEERAKGNILERFSAQQFPDLHSELNLSSLELGDSALYFCASSVGGRTNNEQFFGPGTRLTVL.